Presented here are 19 T cell receptor beta chains from one specimen sequenced in a study of blood T cell repertoires in COVID-19 (dated by TCRdb to about 2020). Library preparation used the immunoSEQ multiplex PCR assay. In TCRdb, the immuneACCESS table is reduced to in-frame sequences with V and J assigned. These tables do not hold every clone; where another copy was compared, an unresolved V gene accounts for under half, and the others remain unexplained. This sample comprises about 170,000 clones, roughly 90% of them detected only once. The leading ten clones occupy roughly 4.8% of the sample. Sequences were obtained from peripheral blood. Receptors were obtained from a man aged 30 to 45 with COVID-19, enrolled during active disease.

V and J are TRBV4-1 and TRBJ1-3, with D perhaps TRBD1 (5 bases). V was shortened by 1 base and J by 2 bases, with 12 bases between the two germline ends. The CDR3 has 16 amino acids. Germline CDR1 MGHRA, CDR2 YSYEKL. The CDR3 DNA follows: TGCGCCAGCAGCCAAGTTATCCCAGGGCCTGGAAACACCATATATTTT. This codes for CASSQVIPGPGNTIYF.

This clone was observed a single time. CDR3 amino acids: CASSPNQGAFTPPWTIYF. CDR3 nucleotides: TGTGCCAGCTCACCTAATCAGGGGGCTTTTACTCCGCCTTGGACCATATATTTT. The chain carries TRBV18 and TRBJ1-3; 8 nucleotides match TRBD1. The CDR3 covers 18 residues. From germline, CDR1 is KGHSH and CDR2 LQKENI. V lost 3 bases, J lost 10 bases, and 20 bases stayed unmatched.

This chain links TRBV30 with TRBJ2-1, with TRBD2 identical over 11 bases. Germline assignment: CDR1 GTSNPN and CDR2 SVGIG (reference sequence). The V gene end was trimmed by 1 base and the J gene end by 5 bases; junction bases not matched to a gene: 4. The CDR3 runs 15 residues. Here the CDR3 reads CAWSAGTSGHNEQFF. The CDR3 DNA follows: TGTGCCTGGAGTGCCGGGACTAGCGGTCACAATGAGCAGTTCTTC.

This clone was picked up one time. The chain carries TRBV7-8 and TRBJ1-3, with 7 bases fitting TRBD1. This CDR3 has 16 residues. Trimming at V came to 5 bases and at J to 3 bases, leaving 10 bases not matched to a gene. The germline V gene has CDR1 SGHVS and CDR2 FQNEAQ. CDR3 region: CASSPETGRIGNTIYF. The CDR3 DNA reads as TGTGCCAGCAGCCCTGAGACAGGGCGGATTGGAAACACCATATATTTT. Combining the CDR3 with reference TRBV7-8 and TRBJ1-3 gives the whole variable domain GAGVSQSPRYKVAKRGQDVALRCDPISGHVSLFWYQQALGQGPEFLTYFQNEAQLDKSGLPSDRFFAERPEGSVSTLKIQRTQQEDSAVYLCASSPETGRIGNTIYFGEGSWLTVV.

This rearrangement joins TRBV28 to TRBJ2-7; TRBD1 matches at 12 bases. The CDR3 consists of 16 residues. Germline loops: CDR1 MDHEN, CDR2 SYDVKM. V shed 6 bases and J 1 base; nucleotides not matched to a gene: 7. DNA of the CDR3: TGTGCCAGCAGGAGTGGGGGACAGGGGGCGTCCTACGAGCAGTACTTC. This codes for CASRSGGQGASYEQYF.

V gene TRBV28 combines with J gene TRBJ1-2, with 9 bases fitting TRBD1. The CDR3 covers 15 residues. The germline gives CDR1 MDHEN, CDR2 SYDVKM. Losses at the gene ends were 5 bases for V and 4 bases for J; bases not matched to a gene: 8. The chain's CDR3 is CASSINGQGSYGYTF. CDR3 nucleotides: TGTGCCAGCAGTATCAACGGACAGGGGAGCTATGGCTACACCTTC.

The chain has TRBV6-5 and TRBJ1-1, with 7 positions matching TRBD1. This CDR3 region has 14 residues. Germline CDR1 is MNHEY and CDR2 is SVGAGI. The V and J ends lost 5 bases and 0 bases, in that order; junction bases with no gene match: 3. The CDR3 here is CASSTGDVNTEAFF. As DNA, the CDR3 is TGTGCCAGCAGTACAGGGGACGTGAACACTGAAGCTTTCTTT.

This clone was recorded only once. The chain uses TRBV3-1 (or the pseudogene TRBV3-2) and TRBJ1-5; D remains unclear. CDR1 LGHDT and CDR2 YNNKEL come from the germline V gene (reference sequence). This CDR3 spans 17 amino acids. V gave up 0 bases and J gave up 3 bases, with 15 bases separating them. CDR3 nucleotide sequence: TGTGCCAGCAGCCAAGACGAAGCGGGTGGAATCAATCAGCCCCAGCATTTT. Its translation: CASSQDEAGGINQPQHF.

The chain combines TRBV7-8 with TRBJ2-1, with 8 bases that match TRBD1. CDR1 and CDR2 from the germline V gene are SGHVS and FQNEAQ. The CDR3 runs 19 residues. The trim removed 1 base at V and 7 bases at J, leaving 18 bases unmatched. The DNA of the CDR3 is TGTGCCAGCAGCTTAGTAGAGGCCCGGACAGGGAAGGTCTGGAATGAGCAGTTCTTC. Translating gives CASSLVEARTGKVWNEQFF.

V usage is TRBV6-5 and J usage is TRBJ2-7, with TRBD1 identical over 10 bases. CDR1 and CDR2 (germline): MNHEY, SVGAGI. The length of the CDR3 is 13 residues. The V and J ends lost 8 bases and 6 bases, in that order; junction bases with no gene match: 7. CDR3 residues: CASPRGTGAEQYF. The CDR3, as DNA: TGTGCCAGCCCTAGGGGGACAGGGGCCGAGCAGTACTTC.

V is TRBV6-6 and J is TRBJ1-6; 8 bases are a match to TRBD1. The germline V gene has CDR1 MNHNY and CDR2 SVGAGI (reference sequence). This CDR3 comprises 14 residues. V lost 4 bases, J lost 10 bases, and 6 bases stayed unmatched. CDR3 coding DNA: TGTGCCAGCAGTTTGGACAGGGTCCAATCACCCCTCCACTTT. Translating it yields CASSLDRVQSPLHF.

The chain links TRBV10-3 to TRBJ2-1; TRBD2 aligns across 7 bases. V was clipped by 5 bases and J by 0 bases; unmatched bases: 7. From germline, CDR1 is ENHRY and CDR2 SYGVKD. This CDR3 region has 16 residues. In DNA form, the CDR3 reads TGTGCCATCAGTTTGGGGGGGACCGGCTCCTACAATGAGCAGTTCTTC. Its translation is CAISLGGTGSYNEQFF.

The rearrangement uses TRBV6-6 and TRBJ2-1; perhaps TRBD1 as D (6 bases). V was cut by 0 bases and J by 12 bases, with 12 bases left in between. CDR1 and CDR2 (germline): MNHNY, SVGAGI (reference sequence). The CDR3 is 13 residues long. The DNA of the CDR3 is TGTGCCAGCAGTTACTCCTACAGGGATTCGCAGTTCTTC. This translates into CASSYSYRDSQFF.

This clone was found once. The chain recombines TRBV19 with TRBJ2-5; possibly TRBD1 for D (5 bases). Germline V gives CDR1 LNHDA, CDR2 SQIVND (reference sequence). V dropped 7 bases and J dropped 5 bases, with 11 bases sitting between them. The CDR3 is made up of 12 amino acids. The DNA for the CDR3 is TGTGCCAGTAAGGGGAACAGGGAGACCCAGTACTTC. It codes for CASKGNRETQYF.

The chain uses TRBV19 and TRBJ2-1; possibly TRBD2 for D (5 bases). From germline, CDR1 is LNHDA and CDR2 SQIVND (reference sequence). The CDR3 has 12 amino acids. Trimming took off 5 bases at V and 9 bases at J, with 11 bases between the two ends. The CDR3: CASSYGEGEQFF. CDR3 nucleotide sequence: TGTGCCAGTAGTTACGGAGAGGGTGAGCAGTTCTTC.

The V gene is TRBV5-4, the J gene TRBJ2-7; D is perhaps TRBD2 (5 bases). Trimming removed 1 base from V and 5 bases from J, with 25 bases in between. CDR1 is SGHNT, CDR2 YYREEE, per germline (reference sequence). The CDR3 sequence is 18 residues long. The CDR3 DNA is TGTGCCAGCAGCTTGCTCCGAGGGCGAAACACGGAAAGTGACGAGCAGTACTTC. As protein: CASSLLRGRNTESDEQYF.

The chain carries TRBV4-1 and TRBJ2-7; D is possibly TRBD2 (6 bases). The length of the CDR3 is 14 residues. Germline lookup yields CDR1 MGHRA and CDR2 YSYEKL. Trimming cost V 1 base and J 8 bases, with 15 bases left between them. Here the CDR3 reads CASSQGGTYLQQYF. The CDR3 DNA sequence: TGCGCCAGCAGCCAAGGCGGGACTTACCTGCAGCAGTACTTC.

This chain uses TRBV4-3 with TRBJ1-2, with D possibly TRBD1 on 5 matching bases. The V end lost 0 bases, the J end lost 7 bases, and 18 bases lay between the germline ends. The CDR3 sequence is 16 residues long. The germline V gene encodes CDR1 LGHNA and CDR2 YSLEER. The CDR3 region has the DNA TGCGCCAGCAGCCAAGATCTCTGGGGCGGTAAGGCTGGCTACACCTTC. Protein: CASSQDLWGGKAGYTF.

V gene TRBV25-1 combines with J gene TRBJ1-1, with a weak D call TRBD1 (5 bases). V lost 3 bases to trimming and J lost 0 bases, with 14 bases between them. The CDR3 is made up of 16 amino acids. Germline CDR1 reads MGHDK; CDR2 reads SYGVNS. The DNA for the CDR3 is TGTGCCAGCAGTGATCTCGACCAGGGCATGAACACTGAAGCTTTCTTT. Amino acid sequence: CASSDLDQGMNTEAFF.